This entry lists 9 T cell receptor beta chains sequenced from one sample in a study of cytomegalovirus exposure and HLA in healthy donors. This PCR relied on a set of 60 Vbeta primers and 13 Jbeta primers. This table comes from immunoSEQ multiplex PCR, and its TCRdb copy is limited to in-frame clones, with some not included. The sample lists over 200,000 clones, about 80% occurring once. Sample: PBMCs. The source is a woman aged 40 to 55 in good health and CMV-seronegative.

The chain uses TRBV6-1 and TRBJ2-7; 9 nucleotides agree with TRBD1. CDR1 MNHNS and CDR2 SASEGT come from the germline V gene. This CDR3 has 15 residues. The ends lost 6 bases at V and 7 bases at J; junction bases unmatched: 13. The CDR3 loop reads CASRPPRTGVSEQYF. Written as DNA, the CDR3 is TGTGCCAGCAGGCCTCCCAGGACAGGGGTGAGTGAGCAGTACTTC.

This chain joins TRBV15 and TRBJ1-2; D unresolved. Germline values: CDR1 LNHNV, CDR2 YYDKDF (reference sequence). Trimming shortened V by 0 bases and J by 5 bases, and 7 bases separated the two germline ends. The CDR3 totals 13 residues. The CDR3 here is CATSRDRVYGYTF. In nucleotides, the CDR3 is TGTGCCACCAGCAGAGATCGCGTGTATGGCTACACCTTC.

The chain couples TRBV7-2 to TRBJ1-1, with D possibly matching TRBD1 (6 bases). Germline V gives CDR1 SGHTA, CDR2 FQGNSA. With 5 bases removed from V and 0 bases from J, the gap between germline ends came to 10 bases. The CDR3 runs to 14 residues. CDR3 nucleotide sequence: TGTGCCAGCAGCAGGGACACCCTGAACACTGAAGCTTTCTTT. As protein: CASSRDTLNTEAFF.

This chain uses TRBV4-2 with TRBJ1-5; D is unresolved. The CDR3 loop spans 14 amino acids. V was trimmed by 6 bases and J by 0 bases, leaving 9 bases between them. Germline V CDR1 and CDR2: LGHNA, YNFKEQ. The DNA for the CDR3 is TGTGCCAGCAGTCGGGTGGTTAGCAATCAGCCCCAGCATTTT. The encoded protein is CASSRVVSNQPQHF.

CDR3: CASSEQEDYGYTF. The DNA for the CDR3 is TGTGCCAGCAGTGAACAGGAGGACTATGGCTACACCTTC. The chain recombines TRBV6-1 with TRBJ1-2; D unresolved. The CDR3 spans 13 residues. Germline loops: CDR1 MNHNS, CDR2 SASEGT. Trimming stripped 2 bases from V and 3 bases from J, with 7 bases between.

V is TRBV9 and J is TRBJ2-1; 7 bases map to TRBD2. From germline, CDR1 is SGDLS and CDR2 YYNGEE. With V trimmed by 4 bases and J by 0 bases, 4 bases remained unmatched. The CDR3 totals 15 residues. CDR3 sequence (DNA): TGTGCCAGCAGCCCGCGGGGGAACTCCTACAATGAGCAGTTCTTC. This encodes CASSPRGNSYNEQFF.

The V and J genes are TRBV10-3 and TRBJ2-3, with unresolved D. Deletions cut 2 bases from V and 10 bases from J, with 10 bases between. The CDR3 spans 12 residues. The germline V gene encodes CDR1 ENHRY and CDR2 SYGVKD. The CDR3 sequence is CAISEVPAAQYF. CDR3 nucleotide sequence: TGTGCCATCAGTGAGGTTCCTGCGGCGCAGTATTTT.

The chain joins TRBV5-6 to TRBJ1-2, with D maybe TRBD1 (5 bases). Trimming removed 4 bases at V and 6 bases at J, with 13 bases between. The CDR3 consists of 13 residues. The germline V gene encodes CDR1 SGHDT and CDR2 YYEEEE. This CDR3 is CASSPLTANGYTF. The CDR3 DNA reads as TGTGCCAGCAGCCCGTTGACAGCTAATGGCTACACCTTC.

The chain carries TRBV10-3 and TRBJ2-7, with 8 nucleotides matching TRBD2. Germline CDR1 and CDR2: ENHRY and SYGVKD. The V gene end was trimmed by 6 bases and the J gene end by 7 bases; junction bases not matched to a gene: 11. The CDR3 is 14 amino acids. The CDR3 loop reads CAISRGGPLIEQYF. DNA for the CDR3: TGTGCCATCAGCCGGGGGGGCCCCCTTATTGAGCAGTACTTC.